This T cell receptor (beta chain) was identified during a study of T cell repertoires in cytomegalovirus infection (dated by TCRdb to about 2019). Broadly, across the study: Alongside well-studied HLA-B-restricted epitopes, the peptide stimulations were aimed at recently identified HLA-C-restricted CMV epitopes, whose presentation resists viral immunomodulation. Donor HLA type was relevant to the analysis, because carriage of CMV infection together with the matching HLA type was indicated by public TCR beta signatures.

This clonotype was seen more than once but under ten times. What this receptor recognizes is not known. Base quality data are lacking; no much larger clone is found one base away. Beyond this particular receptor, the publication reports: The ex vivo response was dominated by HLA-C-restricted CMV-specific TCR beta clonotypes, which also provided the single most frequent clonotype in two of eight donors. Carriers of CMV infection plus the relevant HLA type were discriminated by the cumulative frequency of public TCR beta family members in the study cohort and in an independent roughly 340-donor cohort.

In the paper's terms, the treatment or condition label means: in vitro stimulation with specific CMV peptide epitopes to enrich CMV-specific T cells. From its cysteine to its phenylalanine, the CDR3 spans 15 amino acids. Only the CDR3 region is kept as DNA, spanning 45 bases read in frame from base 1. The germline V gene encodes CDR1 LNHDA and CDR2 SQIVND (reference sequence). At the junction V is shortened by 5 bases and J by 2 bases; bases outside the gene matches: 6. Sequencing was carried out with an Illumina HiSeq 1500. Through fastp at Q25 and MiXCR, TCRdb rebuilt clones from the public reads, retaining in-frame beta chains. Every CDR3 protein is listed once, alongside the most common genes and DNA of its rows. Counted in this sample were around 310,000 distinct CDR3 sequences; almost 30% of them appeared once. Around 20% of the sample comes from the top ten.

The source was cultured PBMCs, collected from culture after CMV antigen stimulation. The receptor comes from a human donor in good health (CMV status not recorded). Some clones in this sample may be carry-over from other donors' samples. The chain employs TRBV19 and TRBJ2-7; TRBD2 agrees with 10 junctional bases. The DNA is TGTGCCAGTAGTCCAGGGACTAGCGTCCCCTACGAGCAGTACTTC. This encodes CASSPGTSVPYEQYF.